These 3 T cell receptor beta chains were all obtained from the same sample, sequenced in a study of siplizumab effects on memory and regulatory T cells. Measured with immunoSEQ multiplex PCR; TCRdb has only the in-frame clones, and not every one. The sample holds about 120,000 clones, just under 95% seen once. The sequencing input was non-Treg CD4+ T cells sorted from blood. These receptors were obtained from a human donor in good health.

This chain uses TRBV18 with TRBJ2-1; 9 bases are a match to TRBD2. Germline loops: CDR1 KGHSH, CDR2 LQKENI. The V segment lost 3 bases and the J segment 4 bases; nucleotides outside the gene matches: 7. CDR3 length: 16 residues. The CDR3 bases are TGTGCCAGCTCACCGGTGTATAGCGGGGGTTACAATGAGCAGTTCTTC. Translating it yields CASSPVYSGGYNEQFF.

A single count supports this clone. This sequence joins TRBV20-1 and TRBJ2-3; D gene uncertain. The CDR3 totals 11 residues. The germline gives CDR1 DFQATT, CDR2 SNEGSKA (reference sequence). With 3 bases removed from V and 3 bases from J, the gap between germline ends came to 4 bases. CDR3 coding DNA: TGCAGTGCTAGGCCGACAGATACGCAGTATTTT. Its translation: CSARPTDTQYF.

The chain recombines TRBV28 with TRBJ2-7, with TRBD1 matching over 8 bases. CDR3 length: 13 amino acids. The V segment lost 4 bases and the J segment 3 bases; nucleotides outside the gene matches: 2. Germline loops: CDR1 MDHEN, CDR2 SYDVKM. CDR3 in DNA: TGTGCCAGCAGTTCGACAGGGGTCTACGAGCAGTACTTC. Amino acid sequence: CASSSTGVYEQYF.